This T cell receptor (beta chain) emerged from a study of Ad26.COV2.S vaccination and SARS-CoV-2 variants. The protocol was immunoSEQ multiplex PCR, while the TCRdb copy is restricted to in-frame clones and leaves out a portion. The sample consists of hundreds of thousands of clones, approximately 89% of them appearing once. The CDR3 runs 12 residues. Germline CDR1 is LNHDA and CDR2 is SQIVND (reference sequence). Trimming stripped 6 bases from V and 6 bases from J, with 11 bases between. Described treatment: about 20 received Ad26.COV2.S at low or high dose, single or two shots; 5 received placebo; per-sample allocation not given. The samples date from day 63 after the first vaccine or placebo injection. Note on this clone: No antigen is known for it.

Whole-study findings and limits: For non-spike TCRs, breadth in vaccine recipients resembled that in placebo recipients.

The sequenced sample was peripheral blood, obtained in a trial of Ad26.COV2.S vaccine versus placebo. V is TRBV19 and J is TRBJ1-1; D is perhaps TRBD1 (5 bases). This receptor was taken from a person aged 18 to 65 who received the Ad26.COV2.S COVID-19 vaccine or a placebo. Here the CDR3 reads CASRHETAEAFF. The CDR3 nucleotides are TGTGCCAGTAGGCATGAGACAGCTGAAGCTTTCTTT.